This TCR beta chain emerged from a study of human T cells and chemical hapten exposure. TCRdb recomputed calls from the RACE reads with MiXCR, one row per CDR3 protein. The sample lists just over 350,000 distinct CDR3 sequences, about 6% seen once, with under 7% in the top ten. The CDR3 runs 17 residues. V lost 2 bases, J lost 0 bases, and 7 bases stayed unmatched. CDR1 and CDR2 (germline): LNHNV, YYDKDF (reference sequence). Specified time point: patch test 2, 6 weeks after DPC sensitization. Treatment here: therapeutic diphenylcyclopropenone sensitization with weekly scalp DPC. This clonotype originated in a woman aged 18-30 years with alopecia areata. Some clones in this sample may be carry-over from other donors' samples. The rearrangement joins TRBV15 to TRBJ2-1, with TRBD1 matching 7 bases. The sequences come from whole blood, collected in connection with sensitization to the hapten diphenylcyclopropenone (DPC). CDR3 sequence reads: CATSRSSTGSSYNEQFF. The CDR3 DNA reads TGTGCCACCAGCAGATCCTCGACAGGGAGCTCCTACAATGAGCAGTTCTTC.